The 15 T cell receptor beta chains below were found in one sample sequenced in a study of blood T cell repertoires in COVID-19. Sequencing used immunoSEQ multiplex PCR; TCRdb keeps in-frame clones, though not all of them. This table holds approximately 100,000 clones, about 85% found once. Specimen: peripheral blood. The receptor set was obtained from a woman aged 70-85 years with active or convalescent COVID-19.

This chain connects TRBV7-6 to TRBJ2-7; 10 positions match TRBD2. Germline loops: CDR1 SGHVS, CDR2 FNYEAQ. V shed 1 base and J 3 bases; nucleotides not matched to a gene: 9. The CDR3 contains 17 residues. The CDR3 region is CASSLVSSGSPIYEQYF. The CDR3 DNA reads as TGTGCCAGCAGCTTAGTTTCTAGCGGGAGCCCCATCTACGAGCAGTACTTC.

The chain joins TRBV27 to TRBJ2-2; 10 bases are a match to TRBD2. The CDR3 runs 17 residues. Germline CDR1 MNHEY, CDR2 SMNVEV (reference sequence). The V and J ends lost 7 bases and 4 bases, in that order; junction bases with no gene match: 12. CDR3 in DNA: TGTGCCAGCACCCCGAGAGCGGGGGGGCAAGTCACCGGGGAGCTGTTTTTT. Translated: CASTPRAGGQVTGELFF.

The CDR3 nucleotides read TGTGCCAGCAGCTTGCGATCCCCCGGGACAGGGGAGACTGAAGCTTTCTTT. Its protein product is CASSLRSPGTGETEAFF. The rearrangement links TRBV5-6 to TRBJ1-1; the match to TRBD1 covers 10 bases. The CDR3 extends over 17 amino acids. V shed 1 base, J shed 5 bases, and the junction held 11 bases outside the gene matches. Germline V gene sequence: CDR1 SGHDT, CDR2 YYEEEE.

A single count supports this clone. The chain employs TRBV5-6 and TRBJ2-7; a possible D gene is TRBD2 (5 bases). Germline assignment: CDR1 SGHDT and CDR2 YYEEEE. The V and J ends lost 0 bases and 3 bases respectively, with 16 bases between them. This CDR3 is built from 16 residues. The CDR3 loop is CASSLALWSGYYEQYF. In DNA, the CDR3 is TGTGCCAGCAGCTTGGCCTTATGGAGCGGCTACTACGAGCAGTACTTC.

The chain combines TRBV27 with TRBJ1-3; 7 nucleotides align to TRBD1. Looked up from germline, CDR1 is MNHEY and CDR2 is SMNVEV (reference sequence). The CDR3 has 14 residues. J lost 8 bases, V lost 6 bases, and 10 bases had no gene match. The CDR3 DNA follows: TGTGCCAGCAGCCTGACAGGGCCGGGGGACACCATATATTTT. This codes for CASSLTGPGDTIYF.

The V call is TRBV28, the J call TRBJ2-7; 9 nucleotides align to TRBD2. Germline V lookup: CDR1 MDHEN, CDR2 SYDVKM. The CDR3 contains 15 residues. V shed 8 bases, J shed 7 bases, and the junction held 15 bases outside the gene matches. The CDR3 DNA is TGTGCCAGCTCTCTCCATAGCGGGAGATGGCGAGAGCAGTACTTC. This sequence encodes CASSLHSGRWREQYF.

The V call is TRBV5-1, the J call TRBJ2-5, with TRBD2 as a possible D gene (5 bases). Trimming removed 2 bases from V and 0 bases from J, with 11 bases in between. CDR1 is SGHRS and CDR2 is YFSETQ in the germline V gene. The CDR3 length is 15 residues. CDR3 protein: CASSFEPGNQETQYF. In nucleotides, the CDR3 is TGCGCCAGCAGCTTTGAGCCGGGGAACCAAGAGACCCAGTACTTC.

Concerning this clone itself: The same CDR3 can be traced to other DNA sequences in this sample. The chain couples TRBV19 to TRBJ1-1; 10 bases line up with TRBD1. The CDR3 has 14 residues. Germline-derived CDR1 and CDR2 are LNHDA and SQIVND (reference sequence). Trimming took 8 bases from V and 5 from J; bases not matched to a gene: 8. CDR3 sequence (DNA): TGTGCCAGTCGACCTGGACAGGGGGGGACTGAAGCTTTCTTT. It translates to CASRPGQGGTEAFF.

Regarding this clone: This specimen includes other DNA sequences encoding the same CDR3. V usage is TRBV2 and J usage is TRBJ1-2; no clear D gene. V lost 8 bases and J lost 4, with 11 bases in between. The CDR3 is 12 residues long. Germline loops: CDR1 SNHLY, CDR2 FYNNEI. CDR3 DNA: TGTGCCAGCGGGGAGGGAGGCTATGGCTACACCTTC. This translates into CASGEGGYGYTF.

This clone has just one count. V usage is TRBV28 and J usage is TRBJ1-2, with a possible D match to TRBD1 (6 bases). Trimming took 4 bases from V and 4 from J, leaving 19 bases between them. Germline V gene data show CDR1 as MDHEN and CDR2 as SYDVKM. The CDR3 has 16 residues. The CDR3 is CASSSLGGGTPYGYTF. The DNA of the CDR3 is TGTGCCAGCAGTTCCTTAGGGGGTGGGACCCCCTATGGCTACACCTTC.

The chain employs TRBV7-2 and TRBJ1-1, with D possibly TRBD1 on 6 matching bases. Germline CDR1 reads SGHTA; CDR2 reads FQGNSA. This CDR3 is built from 14 residues. V was shortened by 5 bases and J by 2 bases, with 12 bases between the two germline ends. CDR3 loop: CASSQRGGNTEAFF. CDR3 bases: TGTGCCAGCAGCCAACGAGGGGGAAACACTGAAGCTTTCTTT.

As regards this clone: A junction end diverges from the germline sequence, so it may reflect a read error. The CDR3 DNA follows: TGCGCCAGCAGTTTGGAGGGGGCGACTAATGAAAAACTGTTTTTT. Protein product: CASSLEGATNEKLFF. The chain carries TRBV5-1 and TRBJ1-4; 7 nucleotides match TRBD1. Germline-derived CDR1 and CDR2 are SGHRS and YFSETQ. The CDR3 extends over 15 amino acids.

The V gene is TRBV18, the J gene TRBJ2-5; D possibly corresponds to TRBD1 (5 bases). This CDR3 has 13 residues. V shed 5 bases and J shed 7 bases, with 14 bases lying between them. Per the germline V gene, CDR1 is KGHSH and CDR2 is LQKENI. The CDR3 bases are TGTGCCAGCTCAAAGGATCCCCAGGGGACCCAGTACTTC. It is translated as CASSKDPQGTQYF.

This chain connects TRBV7-9 to TRBJ2-1; TRBD2 might be the D (6 bases). V lost 5 bases and J lost 0, with 14 bases in between. Germline V lookup: CDR1 SEHNR, CDR2 FQNEAQ (reference sequence). This CDR3 contains 16 residues. The CDR3: CASSPDYPSSYNEQFF. DNA for the CDR3: TGTGCCAGCAGCCCGGACTATCCTAGCTCCTACAATGAGCAGTTCTTC.

This clone was detected only a few times. Here the CDR3 DNA reads TGTGCCAGCAACCCAACCGGGACAGAATCCTACGAGCAGTACTTC. It yields the protein CASNPTGTESYEQYF. This rearrangement joins TRBV9 to TRBJ2-7; 7 nucleotides match TRBD1. Germline V gene data show CDR1 as SGDLS and CDR2 as YYNGEE. The CDR3 is 15 residues long. J gave up 1 base and V 6 bases, and 10 bases lay outside the gene matches. Supplemented by reference TRBV9 and TRBJ2-7, the full variable domain reads DSGVTQTPKHLITATGQRVTLRCSPRSGDLSVYWYQQSLDQGLQFLIQYYNGEERAKGNILERFSAQQFPDLHSELNLSSLELGDSALYFCASNPTGTESYEQYFGPGTRLTVT.